Listed below are T cell receptor beta chains from one sample, sequenced in a study of cytomegalovirus exposure and HLA in healthy donors. The method was immunoSEQ multiplex PCR; TCRdb's version includes in-frame clones alone and lacks a portion of them. The sample totals about 130,000 clones. Sample: PBMCs. The receptors come from a man aged 18 to 30 in good health and CMV-seronegative. The CDR3 runs from the conserved cysteine through the conserved F or W. Fields, in order: J gene, V gene, CDR3 protein.

TRBJ2-7	TRBV5-5	CASSLTDRPDEQYF
TRBJ2-3	TRBV18	CASSPTGSTDTQYF
TRBJ2-3	TRBV11-2	CASTHRQGHTDTQYF
TRBJ1-2	TRBV27	CASKPRTLLFGYTF
TRBJ1-4	TRBV5-1	CASSLTGPNEKLFF
TRBJ2-1	TRBV6-1	CASSEFIAGGFDEQFF
TRBJ2-7	TRBV5-1	CASSLDTAISYEQYF
TRBJ1-1	TRBV5-1	CASTRGMNTEAFF
TRBJ2-7	TRBV7-3	CASSPTSGRVYEQYF
TRBJ1-2	TRBV19	CASREKGDYGYTF
TRBJ1-2	TRBV30	CAWITPARYTF
.	TRBV6-6	CASSYSASGAYEQYF
TRBJ2-1	TRBV7-9	CASSPSYNEQFF
TRBJ1-5	TRBV18	CASSPGGVQQPQHF
TRBJ1-6	TRBV11-1	CASSRTGNNSPLHF
TRBJ2-5	TRBV15	CATSRWGRQGPTETQYF
TRBJ2-1	TRBV9	CASSVAGDSLYNEQFF
TRBJ2-7	TRBV4-2	CASSQDAGAGAPYEQYF
TRBJ1-2	TRBV27	CASSQTGNYGYTF
TRBJ2-1	TRBV6-5	CAGASGRYNEQFF
TRBJ1-1	TRBV7-9	CASVEGTGYTEAFF
TRBJ2-1	TRBV5-4	CASSQQGGLHEQFF
TRBJ2-7	TRBV5-1	CASGREGHGEQYF
TRBJ1-3	TRBV28	CASSPTGLSAGNTIYF
TRBJ2-7	TRBV7-9	CASSLSQGVREQYF
TRBJ2-1	TRBV4-2	CASSPLIAGSSYNEQFF
TRBJ1-4	TRBV6-4	CASSREAREKLFF
TRBJ1-1	TRBV2	CASRQQETTEAFF
TRBJ1-2	TRBV2	CASPREQGSNGYTF
TRBJ2-3	TRBV7-9	CASSFLSGASTDTQYF
TRBJ2-2	TRBV11-1	CASRQLAAANTGELFF
TRBJ2-5	TRBV10-3	CAISESGETQYF
TRBJ2-5	TRBV9	CASSVRASGAQETQYF
TRBJ1-2	TRBV7-3	CASSYTPGLPAGGYTF
TRBJ2-3	TRBV2	CASSEVGTGADTQYF
TRBJ2-1	TRBV5-6	CASSSSPGLAYEQFF
TRBJ2-7	TRBV5-4	CASSLAGQDSYEQYF
TRBJ2-7	TRBV7-2	CASSPRTSGFYEQYF
TRBJ2-7	TRBV28	CASRPGPRDSSEQYF
TRBJ1-4	TRBV7-8	CASSLARAANEKLFF
TRBJ2-3	TRBV6-5	CASSSAGAPADTQYF
TRBJ1-3	TRBV19	CASRGQGAILGNTIYF
TRBJ2-7	TRBV6-6	CASSGGTTHEQYF
TRBJ2-1	TRBV12-5	CASGLTGLAGGSEQFF
TRBJ2-1	TRBV10-3	CAIRGGGFLNNEQFF